This T cell receptor beta chain was recorded in a study of response to subunit inactivated influenza vaccine. TCRdb reanalysed the RT-PCR reads using MiXCR and keeps one entry per CDR3 protein. The sample consists of about 540,000 distinct CDR3 sequences, around 21% of them appearing once. This clonotype appeared many times. The antigen is not known. Per the germline V gene, CDR1 is SGHAT and CDR2 is FQNNGV. The length of the CDR3 is 15 residues. The germline V and J ends were trimmed by 5 bases and 1 base, with 14 bases remaining between them. Broader study findings: Authors suggested each seasonal influenza vaccination recruits few new T cells.

These same records also appear under a second study, on T cells expressing NK-cell markers. In that study: UMI-tagged 5'RACE template switching yielded the TCR beta cDNA. The CD3+CD56-NKG2C+ fraction was also led by these clonotypes in a handful of donors.

This sequence was found in a man aged 50-60 years who received an inactivated influenza vaccine. The sample consisted of CD4+ T cells sorted from PBMCs, taken 12 days after vaccination. The V gene is TRBV11-2, the J gene TRBJ2-5; perhaps TRBD1 as D (6 bases). CDR3 DNA: TGTGCCAGCAGCGACTCTAGGGGGAGCCAAGAGACCCAGTACTTC. Protein sequence: CASSDSRGSQETQYF.